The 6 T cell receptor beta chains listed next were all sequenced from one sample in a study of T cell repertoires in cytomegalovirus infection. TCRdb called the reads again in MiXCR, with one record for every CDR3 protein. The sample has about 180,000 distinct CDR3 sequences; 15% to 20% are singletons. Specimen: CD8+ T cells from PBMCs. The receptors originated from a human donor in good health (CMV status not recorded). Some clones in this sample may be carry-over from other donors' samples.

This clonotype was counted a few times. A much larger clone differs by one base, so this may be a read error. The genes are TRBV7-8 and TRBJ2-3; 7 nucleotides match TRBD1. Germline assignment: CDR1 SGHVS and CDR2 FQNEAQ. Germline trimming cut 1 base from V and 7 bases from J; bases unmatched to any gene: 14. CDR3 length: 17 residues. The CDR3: CASSLEQGTAAIYTQYF. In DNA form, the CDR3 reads TGTGCCAGCAGCTTAGAGCAGGGGACAGCCGCTATCTATACGCAGTATTTT.

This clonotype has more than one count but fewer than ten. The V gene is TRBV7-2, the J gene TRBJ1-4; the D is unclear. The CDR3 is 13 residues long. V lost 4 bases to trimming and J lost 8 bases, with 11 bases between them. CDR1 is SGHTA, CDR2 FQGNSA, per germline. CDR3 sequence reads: CASSSGGFEKLFF. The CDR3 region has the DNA TGTGCCAGCAGCTCAGGAGGATTCGAAAAACTGTTTTTT.

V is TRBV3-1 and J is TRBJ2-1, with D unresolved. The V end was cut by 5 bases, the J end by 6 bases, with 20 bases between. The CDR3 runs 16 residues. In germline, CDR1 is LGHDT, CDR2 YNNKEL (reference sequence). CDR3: CASSNTETWSSNEQFF. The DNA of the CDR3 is TGTGCCAGCAGCAACACGGAGACTTGGTCCAGCAATGAGCAGTTCTTC.

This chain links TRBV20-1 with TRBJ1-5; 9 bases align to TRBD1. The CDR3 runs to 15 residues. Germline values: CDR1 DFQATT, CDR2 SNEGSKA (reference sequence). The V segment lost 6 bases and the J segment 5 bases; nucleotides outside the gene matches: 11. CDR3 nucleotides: TGCAGTGCAAGGGACAGGGCGACCTCATATCAGCCCCAGCATTTT. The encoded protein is CSARDRATSYQPQHF.

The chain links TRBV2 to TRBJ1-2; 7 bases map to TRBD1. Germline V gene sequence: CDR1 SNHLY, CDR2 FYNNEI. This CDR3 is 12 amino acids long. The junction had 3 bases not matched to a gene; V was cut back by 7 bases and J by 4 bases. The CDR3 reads CASMGQIYGYTF. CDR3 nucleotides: TGTGCCAGCATGGGACAGATCTATGGCTACACCTTC.

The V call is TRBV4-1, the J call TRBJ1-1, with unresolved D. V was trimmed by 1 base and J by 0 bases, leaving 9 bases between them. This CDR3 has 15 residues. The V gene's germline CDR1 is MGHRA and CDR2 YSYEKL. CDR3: CASSQGWRLNTEAFF. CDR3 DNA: TGCGCCAGCAGCCAAGGGTGGAGATTGAACACTGAAGCTTTCTTT.